This T cell receptor beta chain stems from a study of blood T cell repertoires in COVID-19. Turning to the study itself: Specimens from acute and convalescent COVID-19 originated in the United States, Italy and Spain.

The CDR3 contains 16 residues. V was clipped by 0 bases and J by 0 bases, with 9 bases between them. The V gene's germline CDR1 is LGHNA and CDR2 YNFKEQ. Some clones are missing from TCRdb's copy, which holds only in-frame ones; the method was immunoSEQ multiplex PCR. Among about 410,000 clones listed, 86% were seen once. Material: peripheral blood. The TCR sequence derives from a woman aged 30 to 39 with active or convalescent COVID-19. V usage is TRBV4-2 and J usage is TRBJ1-3, with a possible D match to TRBD1 (5 bases). The CDR3 coding sequence is TGTGCCAGCAGCCAAGATAGGGGATACTCTGGAAACACCATATATTTT. As protein: CASSQDRGYSGNTIYF.